This T cell receptor (beta chain) appears in the sequencing data of a study of T-cell reconstitution after alpha-beta-depleted transplantation in children. Study-wide results and limits: After one year, T-cell counts and TCRbeta diversity mostly came from new T cells. High day-60 TCRbeta diversity in some patients came from surviving recipient T cells and thymic progenitors. Several hundred expanded graft clones reportedly supplied alpha-beta T cells about two months after transplant.

In the case of this clonotype: Antigen: not known.

Preparation of the TCRbeta library involved a method that used unique molecular identifiers. From the PCR reads, TCRdb called clonotypes with MiXCR, one entry per CDR3 protein. The sample carries 200,000 to 250,000 distinct CDR3 sequences, about 11% recorded once. Sequenced here: PBMCs, sampled before TCRalphabeta/CD19-depleted stem cell transplant. The source of this sequence is a child less than two years old with acute myeloid leukemia, due to receive a stem cell transplant.

CDR3 in amino acids: CARSDRAWNTEAFF. CDR3 nucleotides: TGTGCCAGGTCGGACAGGGCCTGGAACACTGAAGCTTTCTTT. The chain is built from TRBV5-3 and TRBJ1-1, with 8 bases fitting TRBD1. TRBV5-3 is known as an ORF, though its function is uncertain. V shed 8 bases and J 1 base; nucleotides not matched to a gene: 7. CDR3 size: 14 residues.